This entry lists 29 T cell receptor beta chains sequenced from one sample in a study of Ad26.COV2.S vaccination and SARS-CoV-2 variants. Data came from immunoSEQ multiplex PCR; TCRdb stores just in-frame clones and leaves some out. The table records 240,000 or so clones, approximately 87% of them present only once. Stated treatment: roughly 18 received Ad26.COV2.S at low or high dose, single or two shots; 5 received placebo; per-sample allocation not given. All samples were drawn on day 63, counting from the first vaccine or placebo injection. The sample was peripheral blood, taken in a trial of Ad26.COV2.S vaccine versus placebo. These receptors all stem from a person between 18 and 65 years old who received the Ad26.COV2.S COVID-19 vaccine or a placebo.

The CDR3 loop is CASSPRRSPNYGYTF. Written as DNA, the CDR3 is TGTGCCAGCAGCCCCCGAAGGTCCCCTAACTATGGCTACACCTTC. The rearrangement uses TRBV3-1 (or the pseudogene TRBV3-2) and TRBJ1-2; the D is unclear. CDR1 LGHDT and CDR2 YNNKEL come from the germline V gene (reference sequence). The V end was cut by 4 bases, the J end by 0 bases, with 12 bases between. The CDR3 extends over 15 amino acids.

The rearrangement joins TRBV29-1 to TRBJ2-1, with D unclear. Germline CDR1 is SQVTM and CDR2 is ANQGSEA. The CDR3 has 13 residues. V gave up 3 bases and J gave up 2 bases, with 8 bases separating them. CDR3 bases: TGCAGCGTTGATTTGGCCACCTACAATGAGCAGTTCTTC. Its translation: CSVDLATYNEQFF.

CDR3 sequence reads: CASSSGTHEKLFF. In DNA, the CDR3 is TGCGCCAGCAGCTCGGGGACACATGAAAAACTGTTTTTT. The chain combines TRBV5-1 with TRBJ1-4; D might be TRBD1 (6 bases). Germline CDR1 reads SGHRS; CDR2 reads YFSETQ. The germline V and J ends were trimmed by 3 bases and 6 bases, with 9 bases remaining between them. The CDR3 has 13 residues.

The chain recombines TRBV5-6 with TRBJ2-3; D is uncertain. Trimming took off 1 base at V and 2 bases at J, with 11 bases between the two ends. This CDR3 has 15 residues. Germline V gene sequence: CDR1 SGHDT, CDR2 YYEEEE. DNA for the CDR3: TGTGCCAGCAGCTTGATCGGCGGCGACACAGATACGCAGTATTTT. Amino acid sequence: CASSLIGGDTDTQYF.

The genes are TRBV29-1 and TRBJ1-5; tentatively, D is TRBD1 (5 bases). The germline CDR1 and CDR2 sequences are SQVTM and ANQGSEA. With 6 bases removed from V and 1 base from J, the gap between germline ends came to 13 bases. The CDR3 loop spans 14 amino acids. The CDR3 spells CSVTAGGSNQPQHF. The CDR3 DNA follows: TGCAGCGTCACCGCTGGGGGAAGCAATCAGCCCCAGCATTTT.

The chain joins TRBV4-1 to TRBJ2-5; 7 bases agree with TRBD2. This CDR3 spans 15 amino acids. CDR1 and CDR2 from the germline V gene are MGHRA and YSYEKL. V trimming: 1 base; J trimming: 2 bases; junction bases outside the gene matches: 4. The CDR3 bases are TGCGCCAGCAGCCAAGGGCCTAGCGGTCAAGAGACCCAGTACTTC. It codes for CASSQGPSGQETQYF.

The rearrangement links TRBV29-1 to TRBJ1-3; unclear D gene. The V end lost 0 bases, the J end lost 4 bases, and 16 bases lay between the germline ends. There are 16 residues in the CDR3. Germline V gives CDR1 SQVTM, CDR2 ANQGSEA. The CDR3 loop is CSVEDPAGIRGNTIYF. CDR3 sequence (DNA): TGCAGCGTTGAAGATCCCGCAGGTATCCGCGGAAACACCATATATTTT.

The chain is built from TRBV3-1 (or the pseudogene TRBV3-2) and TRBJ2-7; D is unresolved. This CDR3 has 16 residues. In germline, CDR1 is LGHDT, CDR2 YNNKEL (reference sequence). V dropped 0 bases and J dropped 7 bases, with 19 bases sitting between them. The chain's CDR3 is CASSQEVGSRPREQYF. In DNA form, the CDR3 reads TGTGCCAGCAGCCAAGAGGTCGGCAGCCGACCCAGGGAGCAGTACTTC.

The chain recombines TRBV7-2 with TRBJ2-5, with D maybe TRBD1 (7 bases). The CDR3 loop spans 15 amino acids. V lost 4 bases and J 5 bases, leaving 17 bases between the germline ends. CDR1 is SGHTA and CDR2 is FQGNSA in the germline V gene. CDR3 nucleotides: TGTGCCAGCAGCTACGGAGGAGGGGGCGATGAGACCCAGTACTTC. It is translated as CASSYGGGGDETQYF.

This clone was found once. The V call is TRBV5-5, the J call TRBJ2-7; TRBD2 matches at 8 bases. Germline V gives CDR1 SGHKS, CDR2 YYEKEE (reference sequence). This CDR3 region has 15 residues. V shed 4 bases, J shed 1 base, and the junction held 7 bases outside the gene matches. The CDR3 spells CASSPTSVASYEQYF. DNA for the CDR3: TGTGCCAGCAGCCCGACTAGCGTGGCGTCCTACGAGCAGTACTTC.

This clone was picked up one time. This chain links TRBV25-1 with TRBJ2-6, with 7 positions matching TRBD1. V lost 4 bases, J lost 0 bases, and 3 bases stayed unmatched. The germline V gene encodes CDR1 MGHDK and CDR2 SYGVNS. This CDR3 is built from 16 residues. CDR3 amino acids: CASSVTGDSGANVLTF. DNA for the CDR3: TGTGCCAGCAGTGTAACAGGGGACTCTGGGGCCAACGTCCTGACTTTC.

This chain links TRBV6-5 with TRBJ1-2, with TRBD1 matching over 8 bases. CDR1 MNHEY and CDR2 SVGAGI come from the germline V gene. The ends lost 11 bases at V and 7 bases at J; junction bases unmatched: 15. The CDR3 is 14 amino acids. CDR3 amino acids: CALGGPETGGGYTF. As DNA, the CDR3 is TGTGCCCTCGGAGGTCCGGAAACAGGGGGTGGCTACACCTTC.

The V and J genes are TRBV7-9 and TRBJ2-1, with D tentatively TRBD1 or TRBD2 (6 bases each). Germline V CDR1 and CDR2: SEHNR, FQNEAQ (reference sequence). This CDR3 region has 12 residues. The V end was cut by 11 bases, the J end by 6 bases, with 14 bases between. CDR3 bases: TGTGCCTGTGGGGGGCTCACCAATGAGCAGTTCTTC. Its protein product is CACGGLTNEQFF.

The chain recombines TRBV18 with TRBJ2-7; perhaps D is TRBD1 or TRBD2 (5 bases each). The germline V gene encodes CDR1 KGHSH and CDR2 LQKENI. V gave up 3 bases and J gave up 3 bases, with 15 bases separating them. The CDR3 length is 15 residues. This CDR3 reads CASSPGAGNLYEQYF. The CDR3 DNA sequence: TGTGCCAGCTCACCCGGGGCGGGTAATCTCTACGAGCAGTACTTC.

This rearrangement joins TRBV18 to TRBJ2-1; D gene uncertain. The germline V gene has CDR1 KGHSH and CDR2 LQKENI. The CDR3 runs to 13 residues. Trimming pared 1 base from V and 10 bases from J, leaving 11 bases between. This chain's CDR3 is CASSPRSTTEQFF. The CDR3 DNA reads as TGTGCCAGCTCACCACGATCCACTACCGAGCAGTTCTTC. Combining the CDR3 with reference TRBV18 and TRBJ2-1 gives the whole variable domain NAGVMQNPRHLVRRRGQEARLRCSPMKGHSHVYWYRQLPEEGLKFMVYLQKENIIDESGMPKERFSAEFPKEGPSILRIQQVVRGDSAAYFCASSPRSTTEQFFGPGTRLTVL.

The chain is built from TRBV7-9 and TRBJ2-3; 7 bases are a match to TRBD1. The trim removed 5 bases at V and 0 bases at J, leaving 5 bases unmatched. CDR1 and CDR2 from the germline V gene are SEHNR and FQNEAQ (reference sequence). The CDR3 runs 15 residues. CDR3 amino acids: CASSRGTESTDTQYF. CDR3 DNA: TGTGCCAGCAGCCGAGGGACAGAAAGCACAGATACGCAGTATTTT.

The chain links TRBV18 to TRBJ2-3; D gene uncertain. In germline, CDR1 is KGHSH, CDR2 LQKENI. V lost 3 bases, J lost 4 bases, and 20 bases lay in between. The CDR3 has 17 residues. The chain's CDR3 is CASSPTGSTTNADTQYF. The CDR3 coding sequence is TGTGCCAGCTCACCGACGGGTTCGACAACGAACGCAGATACGCAGTATTTT.

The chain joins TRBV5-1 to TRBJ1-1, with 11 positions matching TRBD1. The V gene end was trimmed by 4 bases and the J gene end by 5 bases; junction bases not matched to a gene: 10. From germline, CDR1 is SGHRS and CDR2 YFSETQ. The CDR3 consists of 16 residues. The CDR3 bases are TGCGCCAGCAGCCCAACCGGGACAGGGGGGTTAACTGAAGCTTTCTTT. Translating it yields CASSPTGTGGLTEAFF.

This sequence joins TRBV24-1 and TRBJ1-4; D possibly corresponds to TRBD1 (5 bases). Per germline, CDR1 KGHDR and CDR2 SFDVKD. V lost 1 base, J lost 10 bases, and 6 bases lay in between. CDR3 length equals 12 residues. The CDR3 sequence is CATSDFGTKLFF. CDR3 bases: TGTGCCACCAGTGATTTTGGGACAAAACTGTTTTTT.

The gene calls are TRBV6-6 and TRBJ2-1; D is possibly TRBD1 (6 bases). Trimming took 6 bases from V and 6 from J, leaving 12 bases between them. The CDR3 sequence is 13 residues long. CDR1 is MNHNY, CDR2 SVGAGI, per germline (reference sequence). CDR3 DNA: TGTGCCAGCAGCTCTACAGGGATCAATGAGCAGTTCTTC. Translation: CASSSTGINEQFF.

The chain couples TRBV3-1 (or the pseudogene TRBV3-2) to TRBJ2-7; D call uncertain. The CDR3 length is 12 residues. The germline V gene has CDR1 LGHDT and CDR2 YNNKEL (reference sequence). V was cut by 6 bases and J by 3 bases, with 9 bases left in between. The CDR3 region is CASSLTDYEQYF. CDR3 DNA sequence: TGTGCCAGCAGTCTCACTGACTACGAGCAGTACTTC.

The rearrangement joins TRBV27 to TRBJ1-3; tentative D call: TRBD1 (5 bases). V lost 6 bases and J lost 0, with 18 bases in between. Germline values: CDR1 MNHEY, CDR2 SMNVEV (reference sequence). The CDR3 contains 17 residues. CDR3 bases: TGTGCCAGCAGACCTAGGGGAGGAACCTACTCTGGAAACACCATATATTTT. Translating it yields CASRPRGGTYSGNTIYF.

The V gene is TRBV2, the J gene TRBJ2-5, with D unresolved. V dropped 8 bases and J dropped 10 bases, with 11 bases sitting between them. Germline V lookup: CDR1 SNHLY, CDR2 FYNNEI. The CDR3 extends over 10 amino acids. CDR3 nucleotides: TGTGCCAGCCTCGAGATTGACCAGTACTTC. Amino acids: CASLEIDQYF.

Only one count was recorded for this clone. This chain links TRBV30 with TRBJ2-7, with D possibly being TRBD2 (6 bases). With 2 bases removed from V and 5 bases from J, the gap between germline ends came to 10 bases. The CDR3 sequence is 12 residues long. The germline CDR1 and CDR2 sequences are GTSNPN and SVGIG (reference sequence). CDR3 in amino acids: CAWSPWGDEQYF. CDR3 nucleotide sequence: TGTGCCTGGAGTCCCTGGGGGGACGAGCAGTACTTC. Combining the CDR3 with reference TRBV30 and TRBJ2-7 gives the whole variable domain SQTIHQWPATLVQPVGSPLSLECTVEGTSNPNLYWYRQAAGRGLQLLFYSVGIGQISSEVPQNLSASRPQDRQFILSSKKLLLSDSGFYLCAWSPWGDEQYFGPGTRLTVT.

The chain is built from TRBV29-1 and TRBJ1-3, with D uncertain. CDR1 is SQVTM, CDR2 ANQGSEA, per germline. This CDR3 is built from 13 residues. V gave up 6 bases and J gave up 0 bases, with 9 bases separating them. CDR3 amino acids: CSVKRTSGNTIYF. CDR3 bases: TGCAGCGTGAAGAGGACCTCTGGAAACACCATATATTTT. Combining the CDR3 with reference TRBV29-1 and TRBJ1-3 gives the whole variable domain SAVISQKPSRDICQRGTSLTIQCQVDSQVTMMFWYRQQPGQSLTLIATANQGSEATYESGFVIDKFPISRPNLTFSTLTVSNMSPEDSSIYLCSVKRTSGNTIYFGEGSWLTVV.

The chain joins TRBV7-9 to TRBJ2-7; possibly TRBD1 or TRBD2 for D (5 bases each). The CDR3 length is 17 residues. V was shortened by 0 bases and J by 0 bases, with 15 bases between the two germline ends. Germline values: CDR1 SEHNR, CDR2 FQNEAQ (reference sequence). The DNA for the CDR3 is TGTGCCAGCAGCTTAGCGTCGGGGCAGCTTAGCTCCTACGAGCAGTACTTC. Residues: CASSLASGQLSSYEQYF. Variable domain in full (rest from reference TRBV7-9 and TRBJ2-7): DTGVSQNPRHKITKRGQNVTFRCDPISEHNRLYWYRQTLGQGPEFLTYFQNEAQLEKSRLLSDRFSAERPKGSFSTLEIQRTEQGDSAMYLCASSLASGQLSSYEQYFGPGTRLTVT.

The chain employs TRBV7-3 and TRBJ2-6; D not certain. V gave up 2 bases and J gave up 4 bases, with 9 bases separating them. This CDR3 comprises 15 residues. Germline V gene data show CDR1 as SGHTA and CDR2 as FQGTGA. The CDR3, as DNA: TGTGCCAGCAGCTTATACGGGTTCGGGGCCAACGTCCTGACTTTC. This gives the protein CASSLYGFGANVLTF.

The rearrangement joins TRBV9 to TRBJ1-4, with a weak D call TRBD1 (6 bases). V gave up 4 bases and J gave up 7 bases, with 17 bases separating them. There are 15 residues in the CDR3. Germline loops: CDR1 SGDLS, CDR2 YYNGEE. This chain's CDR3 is CASSPLGADGEKLFF. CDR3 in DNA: TGTGCCAGCAGCCCTCTGGGGGCCGACGGTGAAAAACTGTTTTTT.

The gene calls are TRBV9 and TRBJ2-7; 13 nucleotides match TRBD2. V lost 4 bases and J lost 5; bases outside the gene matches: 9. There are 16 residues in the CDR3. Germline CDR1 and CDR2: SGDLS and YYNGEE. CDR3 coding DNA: TGTGCCAGCAGCCTCGGACTAGCGGGAGATCCCCACGAGCAGTACTTC. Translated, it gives CASSLGLAGDPHEQYF.